This note documents a single T cell receptor (beta chain) sequence. Its antigen specificity is not known. Library creation used the immunoSEQ multiplex PCR assay. For the multiplex PCR, a mixture combining 60 forward primers for TCR Vbeta segments and 13 reverse primers for TCR Jbeta segments was used. Amplification of the CDR3 region of rearranged TCR beta genes was performed with a multiplex PCR assay on genomic DNA. Amplified TCR beta libraries were sequenced as 87-base-pair reads on the Illumina HiSeq System. The study's own analysis went as follows. Across the 670 or so repertoires, a later analysis counted 80 million or so unique TCR beta chains, 9.5 million to 13 million of which were shared by at least two donors. To remove PCR and sequencing errors, raw reads were error-corrected and collapsed into unique sequences using a nearest-neighbor algorithm that merged closely related sequences. CDR3 sequences were aligned to IMGT reference sequences to assign V, D and J gene segments. Each retained sequence needed at least a six-nucleotide match to both a V gene segment and a J gene segment. Rearrangements were called productive when the CDR3 lacked stop codons and stayed in frame with V and J; all others were non-productive. Following IMGT convention, CDR3 was defined as the stretch from the second conserved V-encoded cysteine to the conserved J-encoded phenylalanine. Sequences without an unambiguous match to a single V gene segment were excluded from the earlier analysis of over 500 of the donors. In an earlier analysis of a few hundred of the donors, V segments were called functional above 56.7% productive rearrangements and were called segregating when the between-donor standard deviation exceeded 5%. A statistical classification framework was built for diagnosing cytomegalovirus status from the catalog of TCR beta chain sequences. V and J gene assignment, in a later analysis, came from comparing TCR nucleotide sequences with IMGT/GENE-DB human TR gene sequences. The TCRdist pipeline was used in a later analysis to assign CDR3 sequences and most-parsimonious VDJ recombination scenarios. In a later analysis, each TCR beta chain was defined by its CDR3 amino acid sequence together with its V-gene family, and reads lacking a unique V-gene family were excluded. As a way to deal with suspected cross-contamination and a sequencing artifact, a later analysis dropped roughly 620 nucleotide sequences that were highly shared and had low generation probability. For each public chain, a later analysis derived a clonal expansion index from normalized ranks of inferred template counts within each repertoire. Generation probabilities in a later analysis came from a VDJ recombination model fitted to out-of-frame rearrangements, and those results were checked against IGoR. In a later analysis, hypergeometric tests were used to score TCR-TCR, TCR-HLA and TCR-CMV co-occurrence, with a repertoire-size bias correction applied to TCR pairs. To estimate false discovery rates, a later analysis permuted the HLA or CMV assignments 20 times. In a later analysis, co-occurring TCRs were grouped using DBSCAN, with TCRdist sequence similarity added in when clustering inside HLA-allele-positive subsets. Co-occurrence clustering excluded repertoires with fewer than 30,000 or more than 120,000 public chains, plus five with anomalous nucleotide sharing. TCRdb holds this immuneACCESS table with in-frame rearrangements only. Some clones are missing; in checked studies, unresolved V genes explain under half, and the rest has no known cause. Clone size and the V and J calls come from that table; the DNA yielded D and trimming. The sample's records list tens of thousands of clones. The ten most abundant clones make up roughly 2.7% of the sample.

Reading the germline V gene (reference sequence) gives CDR1 LNHDA and CDR2 SQIVND. The CDR3 spans 15 residues, from the cysteine through the phenylalanine. Only CDR3 DNA remains: 45 bases, in frame from the first base. Between the V and J ends, shortened by 0 bases and 0 bases respectively, the junction contains 3 bases. The record originates from a study of cytomegalovirus exposure and HLA in healthy donors (TCRdb year 2017). Describing the broader study: According to an earlier analysis of around 600 of the donors, about 190 million T cells yielded some 120 million unique TCR beta sequences and about 300 Gb of sequence data. Donor age, sex, ethnicity and CMV serostatus were compiled alongside the repertoire data. Among the roughly 400 genotyped donors, approximately 81% belonged to the genetic ancestry cluster associated with self-reported Caucasian donors. The aim of the study was to test whether cataloging public T cell receptors could identify signatures of past pathogen exposure. The T cell repertoires of around 730 subjects were profiled by immunosequencing and related to cytomegalovirus serostatus. In a later genetic analysis, genome-wide SNP genotypes for about three fifths of the roughly 670 donors were used, and that subset was treated as a discovery cohort. Along with the approximately 650-subject first cohort, a separate validation cohort of 120 different subjects was used. Roughly 300 gigabases of sequencing data and approximately 84 million unique TCR sequences were included in an early release covering roughly 700 HLA-typed donors. Typing coverage differed by locus: A, B, C, DRB1 and DQB1 were typed in roughly 620-640 donors, DQA1 in around 500, DPA1 in around 580, and DPB1 in 450 to 490. The later analysis used no new phenotypic data to find candidate immune exposures, relying instead on TCR beta sequences and their occurrence across donors. To predict cytomegalovirus infection status, the study combined high-throughput TCR immunosequencing, statistical association of individual TCRs with disease status, and machine learning. Class I and class II HLA loci were covered by the typing at four-digit resolution. All discovery cohort repertoires had been generated on a single sequencing platform. An earlier analysis of about 620 of the donors applied high-throughput TCR beta sequencing to assess whether each TCR beta V gene segment acted as functional or pseudogenic. In a later analysis, previously published TCR beta repertoires from 666 donors were re-analyzed and high-resolution HLA genotyping was added so that TCR occurrence patterns could be studied. Roughly five DR-DQ haplotypes were treated as single units for association and clustering because of strong linkage in the cohort. Among 398 genotyped donors of the cohort, an average of around 240,000 unique TCR beta nucleotide sequences were sequenced per donor, around 20% of them non-productive.

In total, roughly 670 healthy bone marrow donors made up the cohort. Cohort members were all nominally healthy when sampled, although unrecorded immune exposures were likely present. The donor tested CMV seronegative and was one of the 352 seronegative cohort members. A peripheral blood sample was collected from each donor, and TCR beta sequencing was performed on peripheral blood mononuclear cells. The Qiagen DNeasy Blood Extraction Kit was used to extract genomic DNA from the blood cell samples. On the study overall, not on this receptor specifically: V-gene and J-gene trimming of TCR beta chains was associated with a missense DCLRE1C variant in a later genetic analysis, and the association was replicated in an independent cohort. Correlated functional status among segregating V segments might reflect linkage disequilibrium, but an unknown experimental factor could not be ruled out. The study gave a list of 150 to 200 TCR beta chains associated with cytomegalovirus. A later analysis reported that several top co-occurrence clusters appeared linked to parvovirus B19, influenza, CMV and Epstein-Barr virus. Across donors, most TCR sequences were observed very rarely, whereas some public TCRs were present in many individuals. According to a later analysis, TCR association rates differed among HLA loci, with DRB1 alleles showing the most associated TCRs and HLA-C alleles showing the fewest. Specific HLA alleles were associated with over 15,000 TCR beta sequences at a false discovery rate of 0.05 in a later analysis. Immune exposure information for the cohort was limited to CMV serostatus. When HLA alleles, especially DR and DQ, strongly co-occurred, attributing TCR associations to individual alleles was difficult. In vitro tests confirmed that three of the cytomegalovirus-associated TCR beta chains recognize cytomegalovirus antigens. In an earlier analysis of around 600 of the donors, most TCR beta V segments appeared in productive rearrangements about 87% or about 30% of the time, broadly matching IMGT annotations. This cohort had only TCR beta chains sequenced, and the lack of alpha or paired-chain data limited which features could be detected. In a later analysis, most CMV-associated TCR beta chains were found to appear HLA-restricted, with HLA associations seemingly driven largely by CMV exposure. Because counts were too low, more than 15 rarely observed V segments, including chromosome 9 orphons, were left out of the earlier analysis of some 640 of the donors. The classifier was reported to diagnose cytomegalovirus status with high specificity and sensitivity in both the original cohort and the validation cohort. Compared with the approximately 600-donor mean, donors in an Asian-associated ancestry cluster had fewer N-insertions in productive TCRs, according to a later genetic analysis. The authors suggested that the approach could potentially be generalized to other disease states and immunological phenotypes. A cluster of highly shared sequence variants was judged likely to represent a technical artifact of the sequencing pipeline. A further reported finding was that TCR beta sequences accurately predicted the HLA-A and HLA-B alleles for most subjects in the first cohort. HLA typing was unavailable for some donors at each locus, so association tests used only the typed subset. Sequencing depth was assumed to be roughly uniform across donors in the presence/absence analyses, though that assumption may not hold. Because the 87-base-pair reads could not distinguish some IMGT-functional V segments, including TRBV6-2 and TRBV6-3, those segments were excluded. Compared with equally common non-associated chains, HLA-associated TCR beta chains in a later analysis were more clonally expanded and had lower generation probabilities.

The receptor was isolated from a man aged 40-49 years in good health and CMV-seronegative. The source material was PBMCs. Recombination joined TRBV19 with TRBJ2-6; no D gene can be assigned with confidence. The CDR3 here reads CASSIDSSGANVLTF. Read as DNA, the sequence is TGTGCCAGTAGTATAGACAGCTCTGGGGCCAACGTCCTGACTTTC.